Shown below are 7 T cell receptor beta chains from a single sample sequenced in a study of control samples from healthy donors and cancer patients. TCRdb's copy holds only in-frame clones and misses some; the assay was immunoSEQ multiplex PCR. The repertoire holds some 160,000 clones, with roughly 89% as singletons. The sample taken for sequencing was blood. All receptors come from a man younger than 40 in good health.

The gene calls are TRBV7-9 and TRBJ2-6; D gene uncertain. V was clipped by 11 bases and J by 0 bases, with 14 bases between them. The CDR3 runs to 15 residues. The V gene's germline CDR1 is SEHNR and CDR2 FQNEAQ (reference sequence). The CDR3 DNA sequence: TGTGCCGCCCTAGACTCCGACTCTGGGGCCAACGTCCTGACTTTC. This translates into CAALDSDSGANVLTF.

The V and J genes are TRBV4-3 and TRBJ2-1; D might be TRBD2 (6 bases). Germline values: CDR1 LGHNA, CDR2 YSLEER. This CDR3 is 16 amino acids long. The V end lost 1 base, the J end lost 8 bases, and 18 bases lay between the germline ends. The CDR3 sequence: CASSQGPSDSGHEQFF. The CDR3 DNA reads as TGCGCCAGCAGCCAAGGCCCAAGTGATAGCGGCCATGAGCAGTTCTTC.

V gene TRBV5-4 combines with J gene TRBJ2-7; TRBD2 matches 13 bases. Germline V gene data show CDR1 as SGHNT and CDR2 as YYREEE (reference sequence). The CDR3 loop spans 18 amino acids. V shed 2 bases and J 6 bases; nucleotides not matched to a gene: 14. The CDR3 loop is CASSFPGTSGTPSSEQYF. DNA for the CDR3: TGTGCCAGCAGCTTTCCCGGGACTAGCGGGACTCCTTCCAGCGAGCAGTACTTC.

The CDR3 DNA follows: TGCAGTGCTCCCGACAGGGGCGGCTACACCTTC. The encoded protein is CSAPDRGGYTF. The chain recombines TRBV20-1 with TRBJ1-2; TRBD1 matches at 8 bases. V dropped 5 bases and J dropped 8; count of bases not matched to a gene: 4. The CDR3 contains 11 residues. Germline V gene data show CDR1 as DFQATT and CDR2 as SNEGSKA (reference sequence).

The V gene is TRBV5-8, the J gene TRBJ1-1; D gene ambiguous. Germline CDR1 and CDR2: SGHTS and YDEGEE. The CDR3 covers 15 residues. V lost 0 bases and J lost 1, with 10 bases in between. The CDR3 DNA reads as TGTGCCAGCAGCTTGGGCCACAACAAGAACACTGAAGCTTTCTTT. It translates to CASSLGHNKNTEAFF.

CDR3 protein: CASSPESRSPLHF. The CDR3, as DNA: TGTGCCAGCTCACCAGAATCCCGTTCACCCCTCCACTTT. The chain couples TRBV18 to TRBJ1-6; D not resolved. V dropped 2 bases and J dropped 9 bases, with 8 bases sitting between them. Germline V CDR1 and CDR2: KGHSH, LQKENI. The CDR3 covers 13 residues.

The CDR3 region is CASSLTTGDYQPQHF. The CDR3 coding sequence is TGCGCCAGCAGCTTAACGACAGGGGATTATCAGCCCCAGCATTTT. The V and J genes are TRBV5-1 and TRBJ1-5; TRBD1 agrees at 8 bases. Per germline, CDR1 SGHRS and CDR2 YFSETQ. CDR3 size: 15 residues. Unmatched junction bases numbered 6, after V lost 2 bases and J lost 5 bases.